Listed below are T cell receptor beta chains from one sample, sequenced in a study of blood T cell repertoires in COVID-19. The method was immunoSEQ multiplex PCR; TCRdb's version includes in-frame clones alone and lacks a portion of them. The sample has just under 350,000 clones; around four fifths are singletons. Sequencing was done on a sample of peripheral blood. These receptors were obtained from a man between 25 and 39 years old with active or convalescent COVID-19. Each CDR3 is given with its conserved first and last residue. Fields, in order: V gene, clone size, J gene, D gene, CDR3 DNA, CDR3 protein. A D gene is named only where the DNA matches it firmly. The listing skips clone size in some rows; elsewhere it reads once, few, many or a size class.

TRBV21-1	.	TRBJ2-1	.	TGTGCCAGCAGCAAAGGGGAGACTCCGTCATCCTACAATGAGCAGTTCTTC	CASSKGETPSSYNEQFF
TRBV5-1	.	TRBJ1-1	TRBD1	TGCGCCAGCAGCTTGACCGGGACAGGGACCACTGAAGCTTTCTTT	CASSLTGTGTTEAFF
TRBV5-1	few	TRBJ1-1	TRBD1	TGCGCCAGCAGCTTTCAGGGGGCCACTGAAGCTTTCTTT	CASSFQGATEAFF
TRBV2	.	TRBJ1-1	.	TGTGCCAGCAGTGAAAGGGGGTGGACTGAAGCTTTCTTT	CASSERGWTEAFF
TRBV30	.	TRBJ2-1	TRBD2	TGTGCCTGGCTTCCGGGACTAGCGGTACCATACAATGAGCAGTTCTTC	CAWLPGLAVPYNEQFF
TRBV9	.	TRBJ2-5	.	TGTGCCAGCAGCAGGATCCTAGTATTGGAAACTCAAGAGACCCAGTACTTC	CASSRILVLETQETQYF
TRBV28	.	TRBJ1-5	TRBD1	TGTGCCAGCCGCACCGGGACAGGGGGCGTGAGCAATCAGCCCCAGCATTTT	CASRTGTGGVSNQPQHF
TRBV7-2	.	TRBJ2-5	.	TGTGCCAGCAGCTTCATCTCAGGGGCCCAGTACTTC	CASSFISGAQYF
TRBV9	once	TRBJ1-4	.	TGTGCCAGCAGCGAGGCAGGGGCAACTAATGAAAAACTGTTTTTT	CASSEAGATNEKLFF
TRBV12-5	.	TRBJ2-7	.	TGTGCTAGTGGTTTCCGGGAAGGGCCCACCTACGAGCAGTACTTC	CASGFREGPTYEQYF
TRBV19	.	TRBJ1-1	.	TGTGCCAGTAGTCCCCAATTCCTAGGGAACACTGAAGCTTTCTTT	CASSPQFLGNTEAFF
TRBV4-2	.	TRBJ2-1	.	TGTGCCAGCAGCCAAGTCGGAACGGGAGCCTACAATGAGCAGTTCTTC	CASSQVGTGAYNEQFF
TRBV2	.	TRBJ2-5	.	TGTGCCAGCAGCGCCGTGGCGGCCCAAGAGACCCAGTACTTC	CASSAVAAQETQYF
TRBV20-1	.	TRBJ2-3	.	TGCAGTGCTAGTACGGGACTTAGCACAGATACGCAGTATTTT	CSASTGLSTDTQYF
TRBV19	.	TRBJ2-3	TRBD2	TGTGCCAGTAGTACCATGGGGCCTAAGCGGGGTATTAACACGCAGTATTTT	CASSTMGPKRGINTQYF